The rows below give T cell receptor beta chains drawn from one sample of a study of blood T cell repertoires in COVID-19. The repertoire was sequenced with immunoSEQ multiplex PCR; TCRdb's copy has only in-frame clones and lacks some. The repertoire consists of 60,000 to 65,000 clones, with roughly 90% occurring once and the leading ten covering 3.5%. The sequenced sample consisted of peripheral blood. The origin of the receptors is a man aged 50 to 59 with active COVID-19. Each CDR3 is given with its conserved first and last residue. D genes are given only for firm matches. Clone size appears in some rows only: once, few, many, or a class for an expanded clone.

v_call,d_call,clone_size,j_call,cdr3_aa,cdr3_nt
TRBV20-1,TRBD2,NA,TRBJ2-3,CSASVAGGPDTQYF,TGCAGTGCTAGTGTAGCGGGGGGACCCGATACGCAGTATTTT
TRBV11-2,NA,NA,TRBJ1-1,CASSLTVDTEAFF,TGTGCCAGCAGCTTGACAGTTGACACTGAAGCTTTCTTT
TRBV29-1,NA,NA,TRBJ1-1,CSVSLGLNTEAFF,TGCAGCGTTTCCCTGGGGCTGAACACTGAAGCTTTCTTT
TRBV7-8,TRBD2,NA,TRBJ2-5,CASSLGLARETQYF,TGTGCCAGCAGCTTAGGACTAGCAAGAGAGACCCAGTACTTC
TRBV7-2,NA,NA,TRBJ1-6,CASSRGQGSYNSPLHF,TGTGCCAGCAGCCGTGGTCAGGGTTCCTATAATTCACCCCTCCACTTT
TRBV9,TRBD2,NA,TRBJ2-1,CASSGAGAYNEQFF,TGTGCCAGCAGCGGAGCGGGGGCCTACAATGAGCAGTTCTTC
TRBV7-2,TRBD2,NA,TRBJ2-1,CASSKTSGVYEQFF,TGTGCCAGCAGCAAGACTAGCGGGGTATATGAGCAGTTCTTC
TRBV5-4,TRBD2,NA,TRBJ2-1,CASSLSVGGAHEQFF,TGTGCCAGCAGCTTGAGTGTCGGGGGGGCACATGAGCAGTTCTTC
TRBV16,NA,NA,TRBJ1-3,CASSQRWSSGNTIYF,TGTGCCAGCAGCCAACGGTGGTCCTCTGGAAACACCATATATTTT
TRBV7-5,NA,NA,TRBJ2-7,CARSEETGYHEQYF,TGTGCCAGAAGCGAAGAGACAGGGTATCACGAGCAGTACTTC
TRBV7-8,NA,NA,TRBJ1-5,CASSAHGQPQHF,TGTGCCAGCAGCGCGCACGGTCAGCCCCAGCATTTT
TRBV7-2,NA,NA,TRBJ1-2,CASSFNRARDYGYTF,TGTGCCAGCAGCTTCAACAGGGCAAGGGACTATGGCTACACCTTC
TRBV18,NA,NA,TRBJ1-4,CASSPSRVATNEKLFF,TGTGCCAGCTCACCATCGAGGGTCGCAACTAATGAAAAACTGTTTTTT
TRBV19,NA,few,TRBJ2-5,CASSISSGQETQYF,TGTGCCAGTAGTATTAGTTCAGGACAAGAGACCCAGTACTTC
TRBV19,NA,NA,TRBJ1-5,CASSITGDNQPQHF,TGTGCCAGTAGTATTACAGGTGACAATCAGCCCCAGCATTTT
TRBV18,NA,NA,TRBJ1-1,CASSPRRDSAEAFF,TGTGCCAGCTCACCACGACGGGATTCGGCTGAAGCTTTCTTT
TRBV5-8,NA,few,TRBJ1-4,CASSLSRANEKLFF,TGTGCCAGCAGCTTGAGCAGGGCTAATGAAAAACTGTTTTTT
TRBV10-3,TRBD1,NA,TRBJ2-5,CAISAGDRDQETQYF,TGTGCCATCAGTGCGGGGGACAGGGACCAAGAGACCCAGTACTTC
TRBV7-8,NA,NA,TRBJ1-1,CASSPRERGEAFF,TGTGCCAGCAGCCCCAGAGAGCGGGGTGAAGCTTTCTTT
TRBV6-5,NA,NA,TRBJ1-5,CASRNGGRLNQPQHF,TGTGCCAGCAGAAATGGGGGGAGACTTAATCAGCCCCAGCATTTT
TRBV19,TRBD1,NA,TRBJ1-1,CASRAGQGANTEAFF,TGTGCCAGTAGAGCTGGACAGGGGGCGAACACTGAAGCTTTCTTT
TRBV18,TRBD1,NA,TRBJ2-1,CASSPGTGFDNEQFF,TGTGCCAGCTCACCAGGGACAGGATTTGACAATGAGCAGTTCTTC
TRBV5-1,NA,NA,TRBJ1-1,CASSREGHNTEAFF,TGCGCCAGCAGCCGAGAGGGACATAACACTGAAGCTTTCTTT
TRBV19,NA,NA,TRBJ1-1,CASNEQGRTAEAFF,TGTGCCAGTAACGAACAGGGCAGAACTGCTGAAGCTTTCTTT
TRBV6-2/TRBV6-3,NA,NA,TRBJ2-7,CASSLAQGPYYEQYF,TGTGCCAGCAGTTTGGCACAGGGTCCCTACTACGAGCAGTACTTC
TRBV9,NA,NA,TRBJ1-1,CASSVEGVNTEAFF,TGTGCCAGCAGCGTAGAAGGAGTGAACACTGAAGCTTTCTTT
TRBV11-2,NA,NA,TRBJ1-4,CASSPGSFNEKLFF,TGTGCCAGCAGCCCCGGGTCTTTTAATGAAAAACTGTTTTTT
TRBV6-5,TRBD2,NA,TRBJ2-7,CASSRLAVTSYEQYF,TGTGCCAGCAGTAGACTAGCGGTGACCTCCTACGAGCAGTACTTC
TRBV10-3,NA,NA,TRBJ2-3,CAISGPTAHASTDTQYF,TGTGCCATCAGTGGGCCCACAGCTCACGCTAGCACAGATACGCAGTATTTT
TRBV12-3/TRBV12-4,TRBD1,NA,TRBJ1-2,CASRPTGWYGYTF,TGTGCCAGCAGGCCGACAGGGTGGTATGGCTACACCTTC
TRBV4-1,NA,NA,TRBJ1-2,CASSQLPGGTGYTF,TGCGCCAGCAGCCAACTACCGGGGGGGACTGGCTACACCTTC
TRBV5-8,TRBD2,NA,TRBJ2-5,CASSRGLAGFQETQYF,TGTGCCAGCAGCCGCGGACTAGCGGGTTTTCAAGAGACCCAGTACTTC
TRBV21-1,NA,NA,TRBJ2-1,CASSKGLVSGCWTPQGIDNEQFF,TGTGCCAGCAGCAAAGGATTAGTTAGCGGCTGCTGGACCCCCCAGGGAATAGACAATGAGCAGTTCTTC
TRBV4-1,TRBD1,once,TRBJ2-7,CASSLGQGTYEQYF,TGCGCCAGCAGCCTAGGACAGGGAACATACGAGCAGTACTTC
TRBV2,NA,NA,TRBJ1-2,CASSRDTAYGYTF,TGTGCCAGCTCCCGGGACACGGCTTATGGCTACACCTTC
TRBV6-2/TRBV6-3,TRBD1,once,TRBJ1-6,CASSYRGRGPINNSPLHF,TGTGCCAGCAGTTACCGGGGCAGGGGGCCGATTAATAATTCACCCCTCCACTTT
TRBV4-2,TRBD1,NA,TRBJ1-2,CASSQTSGTGSGYTF,TGTGCCAGCAGCCAAACCTCCGGGACAGGGAGCGGCTACACCTTC
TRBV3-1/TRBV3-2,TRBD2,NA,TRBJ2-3,CASSQGTSGGGPTQYF,TGTGCCAGCAGCCAAGGGACTAGCGGGGGGGGCCCTACGCAGTATTTT
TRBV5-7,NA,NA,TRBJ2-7,CASSLGLVGQGLGYEQYF,TGTGCCAGCAGCTTGGGTCTAGTCGGTCAGGGCTTAGGGTACGAGCAGTACTTC
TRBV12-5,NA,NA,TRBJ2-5,CASGLMGGQETQYF,TGTGCTAGTGGTTTAATGGGGGGCCAAGAGACCCAGTACTTC
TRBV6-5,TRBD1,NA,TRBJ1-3,CASTRSGGSGNTIYF,TGTGCCAGCACCAGATCAGGGGGGTCTGGAAACACCATATATTTT
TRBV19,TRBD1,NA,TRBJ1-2,CASRFTGGGLGYGYTF,TGTGCCAGTAGGTTCACAGGGGGCGGCCTAGGGTATGGCTACACCTTC
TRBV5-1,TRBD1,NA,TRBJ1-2,CASSLGQGYYGYTF,TGCGCCAGCAGCTTAGGACAGGGCTACTATGGCTACACCTTC